The 32 T cell receptor beta chains in this list originate from one sample, sequenced in a study of regulatory T cells in long-lasting Graves disease. Described time point: persistent/refractory GD, antithyroid drugs over 5 years with positive TRAb. RNA isolated from PBMCs was used to make the TCR library. Arm-PCR of CDR3 regions with iRepertoire HTBI primers generated TCR beta libraries. TCRdb reprocessed the multiplex PCR reads via MiXCR and lists one record per CDR3 protein. The table includes more than 300,000 distinct CDR3 sequences, 20% detected once. The sequencing used peripheral blood mononuclear cells (PBMCs), collected when the disease was refractory, from a patient treated with antithyroid drugs. All receptors come from a female donor with Graves disease.

The rearrangement joins TRBV7-2 to TRBJ1-1; a possible D gene is TRBD1 (6 bases). Trimming left V 5 bases short and J 1 base short, with 17 bases between. The germline gives CDR1 SGHTA, CDR2 FQGNSA. CDR3 length: 16 residues. CDR3 residues: CASSRGAGATNTEAFF. The CDR3 DNA is TGTGCCAGCAGCCGGGGGGCAGGGGCGACGAACACTGAAGCTTTCTTT.

The chain joins TRBV7-9 to TRBJ2-2, with D perhaps matching TRBD1 (6 bases). CDR1 and CDR2 from the germline V gene are SEHNR and FQNEAQ (reference sequence). This CDR3 is 14 amino acids long. Trimming cost V 7 bases and J 1 base, with 10 bases left between them. The CDR3 region has the DNA TGTGCCAGCAAAGAGGGACAGAACACCGGGGAGCTGTTTTTT. It is translated as CASKEGQNTGELFF.

This clonotype appeared once. This chain connects TRBV11-2 to TRBJ2-1; 8 positions agree with TRBD1. Unmatched junction bases numbered 10, after V lost 2 bases and J lost 1 base. The CDR3 consists of 18 residues. Germline CDR1 SGHAT, CDR2 FQNNGV. DNA for the CDR3: TGTGCCAGCAGCTTAAGGTTCGCAACAGGGGGATCCTACAATGAGCAGTTCTTC. Encoded protein: CASSLRFATGGSYNEQFF.

This clonotype has ten or more counts. V and J are TRBV12-3 or TRBV12-4 and TRBJ2-7; no clear D gene. This CDR3 is 14 amino acids long. Trimming removed 0 bases from V and 2 bases from J, with 8 bases in between. As DNA, the CDR3 is TGTGCCAGCAGTTTAGCGCCAGAGACCTACGAGCAGTACTTC. Encoded protein: CASSLAPETYEQYF.

This clonotype was counted only a few times. The rearrangement links TRBV19 to TRBJ1-6, with D uncertain. CDR1 and CDR2 (germline): LNHDA, SQIVND (reference sequence). The CDR3 extends over 13 amino acids. Between the trimmed V and J ends, which lost 6 bases and 9 bases, there was a span of 12 bases. The CDR3 region has the DNA TGTGCCAGTAGCGGCGTCTCGGGTTCACCCCTCCACTTT. Protein sequence: CASSGVSGSPLHF.

The chain carries TRBV6-2 or TRBV6-3 and TRBJ2-7, with 13 bases that match TRBD2. From germline, CDR1 is MNHEY and CDR2 SVGEGT. The CDR3 runs to 14 residues. The V gene end was trimmed by 6 bases and the J gene end by 6 bases; junction bases not matched to a gene: 5. The CDR3 nucleotides read TGTGCCAGCAGACGTGGACTAGCGGGGGCCGAGCAGTACTTC. The encoded protein is CASRRGLAGAEQYF.

This clonotype was seen ten or more times. This chain joins TRBV11-2 and TRBJ2-4, with a tentative D call TRBD2 (5 bases). This CDR3 has 12 amino acids. Germline CDR1 SGHAT, CDR2 FQNNGV. V was shortened by 5 bases and J by 8 bases, with 10 bases between the two germline ends. The CDR3 sequence: CASSPVRDIQYF. In DNA, the CDR3 is TGTGCCAGCAGCCCCGTGAGGGACATTCAGTACTTC.

This clonotype was seen ten or more times. The V gene is TRBV12-3 or TRBV12-4, the J gene TRBJ1-1; TRBD1 matches 10 bases. V lost 7 bases to trimming and J lost 5 bases; unmatched junction nucleotides: 16. There are 17 residues in the CDR3. The CDR3 DNA is TGTGCCAGCATCCCACTCCCCGGGACAGGGGATAGGACTGAAGCTTTCTTT. This translates into CASIPLPGTGDRTEAFF.

This clonotype was counted many times. The chain has TRBV27 and TRBJ1-4; the D gene is possibly TRBD1 (5 bases). The CDR3 is 13 residues long. V was pared by 3 bases and J by 12 bases, with 14 bases between. The germline V gene encodes CDR1 MNHEY and CDR2 SMNVEV (reference sequence). As DNA, the CDR3 is TGTGCCAGCAGTTTTCCGGACGGAGGGGAACTGTTTTTT. Translating it yields CASSFPDGGELFF. Full variable domain (rest looked up from reference TRBV27 and TRBJ1-4): EAQVTQNPRYLITVTGKKLTVTCSQNMNHEYMSWYRQDPGLGLRQIYYSMNVEVTDKGDVPEGYKVSRKEKRNFPLILESPSPNQTSLYFCASSFPDGGELFFGSGTQLSVL.

The J gene is TRBJ2-7, the V gene TRBV7-9; 10 bases are a match to TRBD1. The CDR3 loop spans 15 amino acids. Looked up from germline, CDR1 is SEHNR and CDR2 is FQNEAQ (reference sequence). V trimming: 5 bases; J trimming: 2 bases; junction bases outside the gene matches: 6. CDR3 in amino acids: CASSAGTGAAYEQYF. The CDR3 DNA follows: TGTGCCAGCAGCGCCGGGACAGGGGCTGCCTACGAGCAGTACTTC.

There are many counts of this clonotype. V is TRBV12-3 or TRBV12-4 and J is TRBJ1-2; 10 bases fit TRBD1. This CDR3 is 15 amino acids long. The V gene end was trimmed by 5 bases and the J gene end by 2 bases; junction bases not matched to a gene: 5. CDR3 residues: CASSDPGQGNYGYTF. For the CDR3, the DNA is TGTGCCAGCAGTGATCCGGGACAGGGGAACTATGGCTACACCTTC.

This clonotype was counted many times. As DNA, the CDR3 is TGTGCCAGCAGCGCCCCACGAGGTAATGGCTACACCTTC. Translating it yields CASSAPRGNGYTF. The V call is TRBV5-8, the J call TRBJ1-2; D gene uncertain. The CDR3 sequence is 13 residues long. The V gene's germline CDR1 is SGHTS and CDR2 YDEGEE. The V end lost 4 bases, the J end lost 6 bases, and 13 bases lay between the germline ends. Based on the CDR3 plus reference TRBV5-8 and TRBJ1-2, the full variable domain is EAGVTQSPTHLIKTRGQQATLRCSPISGHTSVYWYQQALGLGLQFLLWYDEGEERNRGNFPPRFSGRQFPNYSSELNVNALELEDSALYLCASSAPRGNGYTFGSGTRLTVV.

As to this clonotype: The junction shows a germline mismatch at one end, possibly a read error. The chain uses TRBV6-5 and TRBJ2-4; tentative D call: TRBD1 (6 bases). CDR1 is MNHEY, CDR2 SVGAGI, per germline. The CDR3 is made up of 16 amino acids. The CDR3 nucleotides read TGTGCCAGCAGTTACTGGGGGCCCTTAGCCAAAAACGTTCAGTACTTC. Encoded protein: CASSYWGPLAKNVQYF.

V and J are TRBV19 and TRBJ1-2, with D uncertain. The CDR3 sequence is 15 residues long. V was pared by 3 bases and J by 3 bases, with 14 bases between. Germline assignment: CDR1 LNHDA and CDR2 SQIVND (reference sequence). CDR3 sequence: CASSIAAKGDYGYTF. The CDR3 DNA is TGTGCCAGTAGTATCGCCGCCAAGGGTGACTATGGCTACACCTTC.

The chain links TRBV7-6 to TRBJ1-1; 7 bases fit TRBD1. Trimming cost V 9 bases and J 0 bases; bases outside gene matches: 10. Germline CDR1 SGHVS, CDR2 FNYEAQ. The CDR3 totals 15 residues. The CDR3 here is CASRQGPGMNTEAFF. In DNA, the CDR3 is TGTGCCAGTCGACAGGGACCAGGAATGAACACTGAAGCTTTCTTT. Variable domain in full (rest from reference TRBV7-6 and TRBJ1-1): GAGVSQSPRYKVTKRGQDVALRCDPISGHVSLYWYRQALGQGPEFLTYFNYEAQQDKSGLPNDRFSAERPEGSISTLTIQRTEQRDSAMYRCASRQGPGMNTEAFFGQGTRLTVV.

The chain employs TRBV4-2 and TRBJ1-2, with 7 bases that match TRBD1. With V trimmed by 0 bases and J by 7 bases, 5 bases remained unmatched. Germline loops: CDR1 LGHNA, CDR2 YNFKEQ. The CDR3 length is 14 residues. CDR3 residues: CASSQEGGRGGYTF. The CDR3 DNA reads as TGTGCCAGCAGCCAAGAAGGGGGCAGGGGTGGCTACACCTTC.

This clonotype appeared many times. The chain couples TRBV2 to TRBJ2-3; D assignment may be TRBD1 or TRBD2 (5 bases each). The germline V gene has CDR1 SNHLY and CDR2 FYNNEI. CDR3 length equals 13 residues. Trimming removed 8 bases from V and 1 base from J, with 10 bases in between. The CDR3 is CASGGVGTDTQYF. CDR3 coding DNA: TGTGCCAGCGGGGGTGTAGGCACAGATACGCAGTATTTT. The full variable domain, its missing parts supplied by reference TRBV2 and TRBJ2-3, is EPEVTQTPSHQVTQMGQEVILRCVPISNHLYFYWYRQILGQKVEFLVSFYNNEISEKSEIFDDQFSVERPDGSNFTLKIRSTKLEDSAMYFCASGGVGTDTQYFGPGTRLTVL.

This clonotype was seen more than once but under ten times. The rearrangement uses TRBV7-2 and TRBJ1-3; D not resolved. This CDR3 is built from 16 residues. Per germline, CDR1 SGHTA and CDR2 FQGNSA. The V and J ends lost 3 bases and 0 bases respectively, with 12 bases between them. As DNA, the CDR3 is TGTGCCAGCAGCTTGTCTCTCAGCCCCTCTGGAAACACCATATATTTT. Translation: CASSLSLSPSGNTIYF.

This clonotype was seen repeatedly, ten times or more. The V call is TRBV20-1, the J call TRBJ2-5; D not certain. Trimming left V 3 bases short and J 2 bases short, with 7 bases between. Germline-derived CDR1 and CDR2 are DFQATT and SNEGSKA (reference sequence). The CDR3 has 12 amino acids. CDR3 sequence (DNA): TGCAGTGCTAGTGGCAAGCAAGAGACCCAGTACTTC. Residues: CSASGKQETQYF.

The chain combines TRBV7-3 with TRBJ2-7, with TRBD1 identical over 9 bases. The length of the CDR3 is 17 residues. The germline gives CDR1 SGHTA, CDR2 FQGTGA. Trimming removed 5 bases from V and 1 base from J; junction bases left unmatched: 12. The CDR3 loop is CASSPPPDRGRSYEQYF. As DNA, the CDR3 is TGTGCCAGCAGCCCACCCCCGGACAGGGGTCGTTCCTACGAGCAGTACTTC.

The table lists this clonotype with a few counts. The rearrangement joins TRBV29-1 to TRBJ2-2, with D perhaps matching TRBD1 or TRBD2 (5 bases each). This CDR3 is built from 15 residues. CDR1 is SQVTM, CDR2 ANQGSEA, per germline. V dropped 3 bases and J dropped 2 bases, with 13 bases sitting between them. The CDR3 coding sequence is TGCAGCGTTGACCGGGGACCTATTAACACCGGGGAGCTGTTTTTT. The encoded protein is CSVDRGPINTGELFF.

This clonotype was counted only a few times. The chain employs TRBV28 and TRBJ2-1, with D maybe TRBD1 (5 bases). The CDR3 runs 15 residues. V dropped 2 bases and J dropped 7 bases, with 15 bases sitting between them. CDR1 is MDHEN and CDR2 is SYDVKM in the germline V gene. The CDR3: CASSLIQGAGNEQFF. The CDR3 DNA sequence: TGTGCCAGCAGTTTAATTCAGGGCGCAGGAAATGAGCAGTTCTTC.

The chain combines TRBV19 with TRBJ1-5, with 7 bases that match TRBD1. The CDR3 spans 20 residues. Trimming removed 0 bases from V and 0 bases from J; junction bases left unmatched: 14. Germline CDR1 LNHDA, CDR2 SQIVND (reference sequence). CDR3 DNA: TGTGCCAGTAGTATAGACCCGGGACAGCTGGTCGACTATAGCAATCAGCCCCAGCATTTT. Amino acids: CASSIDPGQLVDYSNQPQHF.

Many counts were recorded for this clonotype. V usage is TRBV7-9 and J usage is TRBJ2-6; TRBD1 might be the D (6 bases). Germline CDR1 SEHNR, CDR2 FQNEAQ (reference sequence). The CDR3 consists of 19 residues. Deletions cut 1 base from V and 0 bases from J, with 16 bases between. CDR3 loop: CASSLGMRQETSGANVLTF. The CDR3 DNA is TGTGCCAGCAGCTTAGGAATGCGACAGGAAACCTCTGGGGCCAACGTCCTGACTTTC.

A note on this clonotype: This may be a read error, as it is one base from a much larger clone. This rearrangement joins TRBV7-2 to TRBJ2-7, with 12 bases lining up with TRBD2. This CDR3 contains 16 residues. The germline gives CDR1 SGHTA, CDR2 FQGNSA. CDR3 residues: CAGSPGLAGSSYEQYF. The CDR3 region has the DNA TGTGCCGGCAGCCCCGGACTAGCGGGGTCCTCCTACGAGCAGTACTTC.

This clonotype showed up just once. The chain recombines TRBV29-1 with TRBJ2-7, with 7 bases identical to TRBD1. V lost 7 bases and J lost 6; bases outside the gene matches: 9. The CDR3 runs 12 residues. CDR1 and CDR2 (germline): SQVTM, ANQGSEA. The CDR3 region is CSAHLTGREQYF. For the CDR3, the DNA is TGCAGCGCTCACTTGACAGGGCGCGAGCAGTACTTC.

In this sample, this clonotype turned up a few times. V and J are TRBV6-1 and TRBJ1-5; unclear D gene. Trimming took off 8 bases at V and 8 bases at J, with 13 bases between the two ends. Germline V gene data show CDR1 as MNHNS and CDR2 as SASEGT. There are 12 residues in the CDR3. CDR3 DNA sequence: TGTGCCAGCTATCGGGCTGGGGAGCCCCAGCATTTT. Amino acid sequence: CASYRAGEPQHF.

This clonotype was seen repeatedly, ten times or more. V gene TRBV10-1 combines with J gene TRBJ2-7; D is possibly TRBD2 (5 bases). The CDR3 sequence is 14 residues long. Germline V gives CDR1 WNHNN, CDR2 SYGVQD (reference sequence). Trimming took off 9 bases at V and 5 bases at J, with 20 bases between the two ends. CDR3 bases: TGCGCCAGTTCTGAGGGAGCAGTTTCCCACGAGCAGTACTTC. Its translation: CASSEGAVSHEQYF.

This clonotype was seen more than once but under ten times. V and J are TRBV10-3 and TRBJ2-4; D tentatively reads TRBD1 or TRBD2 (5 bases each). The CDR3 covers 13 residues. Germline V lookup: CDR1 ENHRY, CDR2 SYGVKD. Trimming removed 7 bases at V and 0 bases at J, with 7 bases between. The CDR3 DNA sequence: TGTGCCATCATGGGGGAAGCCAAAAACATTCAGTACTTC. This sequence encodes CAIMGEAKNIQYF.

This clonotype was observed at least ten times. The J gene is TRBJ2-7, the V gene TRBV11-2; no reliable D call. With 1 base removed from V and 6 bases from J, the gap between germline ends came to 4 bases. Looked up from germline, CDR1 is SGHAT and CDR2 is FQNNGV. The length of the CDR3 is 11 residues. CDR3 protein: CASSLGFEQYF. As DNA, the CDR3 is TGTGCCAGCAGCTTAGGGTTCGAGCAGTACTTC.

This clonotype was observed many times. V is TRBV3-1 and J is TRBJ2-5; D gene ambiguous. V was cut by 2 bases and J by 4 bases, with 14 bases left in between. CDR1 and CDR2 from the germline V gene are LGHDT and YNNKEL (reference sequence). This CDR3 is 15 amino acids long. This CDR3 is CASSQSPATGETQYF. The CDR3 bases are TGTGCCAGCAGCCAAAGCCCGGCGACCGGAGAGACCCAGTACTTC.

This clonotype was recorded many times. The CDR3 bases are TGTGCCAGCAGTACCGACAGAAATTCACCCCTCCACTTT. Protein sequence: CASSTDRNSPLHF. The chain carries TRBV12-3 or TRBV12-4 and TRBJ1-6; the D gene is possibly TRBD1 (5 bases). Trimming pared 5 bases from V and 7 bases from J, leaving 9 bases between. The CDR3 contains 13 residues.